This T cell receptor beta chain was captured in a study of CD8 T cells in ankylosing spondylitis. Germline CDR1 and CDR2: LGHNA and YSLEER. Trimming cost V 0 bases and J 4 bases, with 15 bases left between them. The CDR3 consists of 16 residues. Turning to this clonotype: The target antigen is unknown.

Overall study findings and caveats: Both synovial fluid and blood in reactive arthritis had previously been reported to carry some motif variants. Typical of ankylosing spondylitis blood, it appeared, was a TCR beta motif of fewer than ten highly homologous variants.

TCR beta libraries were made by quantitative 5'-RACE with molecular barcodes. TCRdb recomputed calls from the 5' RACE reads with MiXCR, one row per CDR3 protein. The sample consists of 220,000 or so distinct CDR3 sequences, about 18% of them appearing once. This TCR was recovered from a male donor with ankylosing spondylitis. The sample was blood, either unsorted or a sorted T cell fraction (not recorded which). The chain couples TRBV4-3 to TRBJ1-2; perhaps TRBD1 as D (6 bases). CDR3 region: CASSQDPSGQSYGYTF. In nucleotides, the CDR3 is TGCGCCAGCAGCCAAGACCCCTCAGGACAGTCCTATGGCTACACCTTC.